The next 23 T cell receptor beta chains were all read from a single sample in a study of T cell repertoires in cytomegalovirus infection. One entry per CDR3 protein results from TCRdb running MiXCR on the reads. Of roughly 760,000 distinct CDR3 sequences in the sample, 35% to 45% were seen once. The source material was PBMCs. The receptors were sampled from a human donor in good health (CMV status not recorded). Some clones in this sample may be carry-over from other donors' samples.

The chain couples TRBV6-5 to TRBJ1-3; D possibly corresponds to TRBD1 (6 bases). Germline V CDR1 and CDR2: MNHEY, SVGAGI. V lost 9 bases and J lost 0, with 18 bases in between. CDR3 length: 16 residues. CDR3 sequence (DNA): TGTGCCAGTAGACCCAGGGGACCCCACTCTGGAAACACCATATATTTT. Translation: CASRPRGPHSGNTIYF.

This clonotype was counted once. V gene TRBV30 combines with J gene TRBJ2-7; D is undetermined. V lost 0 bases and J lost 3, with 3 bases in between. Germline CDR1 and CDR2: GTSNPN and SVGIG (reference sequence). The CDR3 runs to 11 residues. Written as DNA, the CDR3 is TGTGCCTGGAGTGTAAACTACGAGCAGTACTTC. Protein: CAWSVNYEQYF.

This chain uses TRBV6-1 with TRBJ2-2; 12 positions agree with TRBD2. The CDR3 extends over 15 amino acids. The germline CDR1 and CDR2 sequences are MNHNS and SASEGT. Trimming removed 6 bases from V and 8 bases from J; junction bases left unmatched: 7. The DNA for the CDR3 is TGTGCCAGCAGAAATAGACTAGCGGGAGAGGGGGAGCTGTTTTTT. This gives the protein CASRNRLAGEGELFF.

In this sample, this clonotype turned up a few times. The CDR3 spells CASSISRLGTEAFF. The CDR3, as DNA: TGTGCCAGTAGTATAAGCAGGTTAGGCACTGAAGCTTTCTTT. This chain joins TRBV19 and TRBJ1-1; D is unclear. Per germline, CDR1 LNHDA and CDR2 SQIVND (reference sequence). The CDR3 covers 14 residues. V was trimmed by 2 bases and J by 4 bases, leaving 11 bases between them.

This chain connects TRBV19 to TRBJ1-1; D gene ambiguous. This CDR3 contains 14 residues. Trimming took off 1 base at V and 8 bases at J, with 14 bases between the two ends. Germline assignment: CDR1 LNHDA and CDR2 SQIVND (reference sequence). The CDR3 here is CASSIGGPAGEAFF. CDR3 DNA: TGTGCCAGTAGTATAGGCGGCCCGGCGGGGGAAGCTTTCTTT.

Only a few counts were recorded for this clonotype. This sequence joins TRBV7-9 and TRBJ2-1, with TRBD2 matching over 11 bases. The CDR3 loop spans 16 amino acids. Germline trimming cut 4 bases from V and 7 bases from J; bases unmatched to any gene: 9. CDR1 and CDR2 (germline): SEHNR, FQNEAQ (reference sequence). The CDR3 DNA reads TGTGCCAGCAGCTCCGAACTAGCGGGAGTAGGTAATGAGCAGTTCTTC. Encoded protein: CASSSELAGVGNEQFF.

In its sample, this clonotype was seen a few times. The J gene is TRBJ1-5, the V gene TRBV28; TRBD1 might be the D (5 bases). This CDR3 contains 15 residues. CDR1 is MDHEN and CDR2 is SYDVKM in the germline V gene. The V and J ends lost 2 bases and 7 bases respectively, with 15 bases between them. CDR3 region: CASSLKGWGRQPQHF. The CDR3 DNA is TGTGCCAGCAGTTTAAAAGGTTGGGGACGGCAGCCCCAGCATTTT.

This chain links TRBV5-6 with TRBJ2-7; D possibly uses TRBD1 or TRBD2 (5 bases each). Trimming took off 7 bases at V and 4 bases at J, with 15 bases between the two ends. This CDR3 is built from 13 residues. Germline loops: CDR1 SGHDT, CDR2 YYEEEE. The CDR3 DNA sequence: TGTGCCAGCGGGCCGGGACCTAAGTACGAGCAGTACTTC. It is translated as CASGPGPKYEQYF.

The gene calls are TRBV5-4 and TRBJ2-2, with a tentative D call TRBD1 (6 bases). Germline V gene lookup returns CDR1 SGHNT and CDR2 YYREEE (reference sequence). With 3 bases removed from V and 5 bases from J, the gap between germline ends came to 17 bases. This CDR3 has 16 residues. The CDR3 loop is CASSSNQGSTTGELFF. In DNA, the CDR3 is TGTGCCAGCAGCTCCAATCAGGGGTCGACGACCGGGGAGCTGTTTTTT.

The chain is built from TRBV5-1 and TRBJ1-1; D unclear. Germline V CDR1 and CDR2: SGHRS, YFSETQ. This CDR3 contains 13 residues. The V gene lost 0 bases and the J gene lost 8 bases, with 11 bases spanning the gap. The CDR3 DNA reads as TGCGCCAGCAGCTTGGACCCCGGGATGGAAGCTTTCTTT. As protein: CASSLDPGMEAFF.

This clonotype was counted only a few times. J is TRBJ2-4 and V is TRBV10-3; TRBD1 agrees at 8 bases. V trimming: 0 bases; J trimming: 6 bases; junction bases outside the gene matches: 7. The CDR3 covers 16 residues. Per germline, CDR1 ENHRY and CDR2 SYGVKD. The CDR3 is CAISESTRGRLNIQYF. CDR3 coding DNA: TGTGCCATCAGTGAGTCTACCAGGGGGCGCCTAAACATTCAGTACTTC.

This clonotype has at least ten counts. This chain joins TRBV7-6 and TRBJ1-1, with unresolved D. V lost 5 bases and J 1 base, leaving 11 bases between the germline ends. The CDR3 spans 14 residues. Germline CDR1 is SGHVS and CDR2 is FNYEAQ. The DNA for the CDR3 is TGTGCCAGCAGCCCCTCGGACGCGAACACTGAAGCTTTCTTT. Translation gives CASSPSDANTEAFF.

Many counts were recorded for this clonotype. V usage is TRBV7-8 and J usage is TRBJ2-1; 7 bases fit TRBD1. Germline V gene sequence: CDR1 SGHVS, CDR2 FQNEAQ. Trimming at V came to 6 bases and at J to 7 bases, leaving 12 bases not matched to a gene. The CDR3 extends over 15 amino acids. CDR3 residues: CASSFGQGERNEQFF. CDR3 DNA sequence: TGTGCCAGCAGTTTTGGCCAGGGGGAGAGGAATGAGCAGTTCTTC.

The V and J genes are TRBV19 and TRBJ2-7; 7 nucleotides align to TRBD2. After removal of 5 bases from V and 4 bases from J, the junction contained 8 bases not matched to a gene. Germline CDR1 LNHDA, CDR2 SQIVND (reference sequence). The CDR3 length is 14 residues. This CDR3 is CASSRKRGGYEQYF. The CDR3 nucleotides are TGTGCCAGTAGTCGGAAGCGGGGAGGATACGAGCAGTACTTC.

The table lists this clonotype with a few counts. The chain carries TRBV19 and TRBJ2-1; tentative D call: TRBD2 (5 bases). Looked up from germline, CDR1 is LNHDA and CDR2 is SQIVND (reference sequence). The CDR3 covers 12 residues. The V and J ends lost 1 base and 9 bases respectively, with 7 bases between them. In nucleotides, the CDR3 is TGTGCCAGTAGTATAGGAGGGCTTGAGCAGTTCTTC. Protein sequence: CASSIGGLEQFF.

This clonotype appeared a few times. This chain links TRBV19 with TRBJ2-5, with D unresolved. V gave up 1 base and J gave up 3 bases, with 6 bases separating them. The CDR3 covers 13 residues. CDR1 LNHDA and CDR2 SQIVND come from the germline V gene (reference sequence). DNA for the CDR3: TGTGCCAGTAGTATAGCCGGAGAAGAGACCCAGTACTTC. Translated: CASSIAGEETQYF.

This clonotype was picked up a small number of times. This sequence joins TRBV12-3 or TRBV12-4 and TRBJ2-7, with 8 bases matching TRBD2. Trimming at V came to 5 bases and at J to 4 bases, leaving 10 bases not matched to a gene. This CDR3 is built from 15 residues. As DNA, the CDR3 is TGTGCCAGCAGTAAACAAGCGGGAGCTAGATACGAGCAGTACTTC. Translating it yields CASSKQAGARYEQYF.

This clonotype was detected a few times. CDR3 in DNA: TGTGCCAGCAGCTTTGGGGCAGGCTCCTACGAGCAGTACTTC. It encodes CASSFGAGSYEQYF. V gene TRBV7-6 combines with J gene TRBJ2-7, with D possibly TRBD1 on 5 matching bases. V was shortened by 3 bases and J by 0 bases, with 9 bases between the two germline ends. Germline values: CDR1 SGHVS, CDR2 FNYEAQ. This CDR3 comprises 14 residues.

The V gene is TRBV12-3 or TRBV12-4, the J gene TRBJ1-2, with D possibly being TRBD1 (5 bases). Trimming pared 6 bases from V and 5 bases from J, leaving 10 bases between. The CDR3 covers 12 residues. CDR3 amino acids: CASRLGLYGYTF. The DNA of the CDR3 is TGTGCCAGCAGGTTGGGGCTGTATGGCTACACCTTC.

This clonotype was observed at least ten times. This sequence joins TRBV7-3 and TRBJ2-2; D is tentatively TRBD1 or TRBD2 (5 bases each). CDR1 is SGHTA and CDR2 is FQGTGA in the germline V gene. Trimming shortened V by 7 bases and J by 7 bases, and 16 bases separated the two germline ends. The length of the CDR3 is 14 residues. CDR3 amino acids: CASTRDGTSGELFF. The CDR3 DNA reads as TGTGCCAGCACCCGGGACGGGACGAGCGGGGAGCTGTTTTTT.

The gene calls are TRBV6-5 and TRBJ1-6, with TRBD1 as a possible D gene (5 bases). This CDR3 is built from 14 residues. Trimming took off 6 bases at V and 10 bases at J, with 16 bases between the two ends. CDR1 MNHEY and CDR2 SVGAGI come from the germline V gene. The DNA of the CDR3 is TGTGCCAGCAGGAATCCGGGACCCGCCTCACCCCTCCACTTT. This sequence encodes CASRNPGPASPLHF.

This rearrangement joins TRBV14 to TRBJ2-7; 7 nucleotides agree with TRBD1. Trimming removed 1 base from V and 2 bases from J; junction bases left unmatched: 5. Germline assignment: CDR1 SGHDN and CDR2 FVKESK. This CDR3 is built from 15 residues. The CDR3 nucleotides are TGTGCCAGCAGCCAAGCCCCCACAGGGGCCTACGAGCAGTACTTC. Protein: CASSQAPTGAYEQYF. Variable domain in full (rest from reference TRBV14 and TRBJ2-7): EAGVTQFPSHSVIEKGQTVTLRCDPISGHDNLYWYRRVMGKEIKFLLHFVKESKQDESGMPNNRFLAERTGGTYSTLKVQPAELEDSGVYFCASSQAPTGAYEQYFGPGTRLTVT.

The chain combines TRBV7-3 with TRBJ1-1, with a possible D match to TRBD1 (5 bases). This CDR3 comprises 17 residues. Germline-derived CDR1 and CDR2 are SGHTA and FQGTGA. The V end was cut by 5 bases, the J end by 0 bases, with 19 bases between. The CDR3 DNA follows: TGTGCCAGCAGCCCTGGGGGGGGGAGATCAATGAACACTGAAGCTTTCTTT. This sequence encodes CASSPGGGRSMNTEAFF.